These T cell receptor beta chains were read from a single sample in a study of blood T cells in healthy people across ages. MiXCR, applied by TCRdb to the 5' RACE reads, yields one record per CDR3 protein. The sample lists approximately 670,000 distinct CDR3 sequences; around 43% were seen once. Sequencing was carried out using blood. All receptors derive from an elderly man in good health. CDR3s include the opening cysteine and the closing phenylalanine or tryptophan. A D gene is named only where the DNA matches it firmly. Some rows mark clone size as missing; the rest say once, few, many or name a class of expanded clone.

15	TRBJ2-5	TRBD1	TRBV20-1	.	CSAKRGQVISYERYF	TGCAGTGCAAAGAGGGGACAGGTTATCTCCTACGAGCGGTACTTC
14	TRBJ1-1	.	TRBV12-3/TRBV12-4	.	CASSFTQGNTEAFF	TGTGCCAGCAGTTTTACCCAGGGTAACACTGAAGCTTTCTTT
15	TRBJ2-3	TRBD1	TRBV11-2	.	CASSPNRGLTDTQYF	TGTGCCAGCAGCCCGAACAGGGGGCTAACAGATACGCAGTATTTT
15	TRBJ2-5	.	TRBV4-2	few	CASSQDRQAQETQYF	TGTGCCAGCAGCCAAGATCGTCAGGCCCAAGAGACCCAGTACTTC
16	TRBJ2-1	.	TRBV7-2	.	CASSLAGRLANNEQFF	TGTGCCAGCAGCTTAGCAGGTCGGCTCGCCAACAATGAGCAGTTCTTC
15	TRBJ2-3	TRBD2	TRBV9	few	CASSVTGLSEDTQYF	TGTGCCAGCAGCGTAACGGGACTATCAGAAGATACGCAGTATTTT
14	TRBJ1-4	TRBD1	TRBV6-2/TRBV6-3	once	CASSSGRGREKLFF	TGTGCCAGCAGTTCGGGGAGGGGGCGAGAAAAACTGTTTTTT
12	TRBJ1-1	.	TRBV20-1	.	CSPRGLTWEAFF	TGCAGTCCAAGGGGCTTGACGTGGGAAGCTTTCTTT
16	TRBJ2-7	TRBD1	TRBV15	.	CATSRLRTGAAYEPYF	TGTGCCACCAGCAGACTGAGGACAGGGGCCGCCTACGAGCCGTACTTC
16	TRBJ1-6	.	TRBV20-1	.	CSARDRGTQRGSPLHF	TGCAGTGCTAGAGATCGGGGGACTCAAAGAGGATCACCCCTCCACTTT
15	TRBJ2-1	.	TRBV5-1	few	CASSLTGPTYNEQFF	TGCGCCAGCAGTTTGACAGGCCCTACCTACAATGAGCAGTTCTTC
17	TRBJ1-1	TRBD1	TRBV27	.	CANSLKGGQTMNTEAFF	TGTGCCAACAGTTTAAAAGGGGGACAGACCATGAACACTGAAGCTTTCTTT
16	TRBJ2-1	TRBD1	TRBV5-6	.	CASSSSGTGENNEQFF	TGTGCCAGCAGCTCGTCCGGGACAGGGGAAAACAATGAGCAGTTCTTC
15	TRBJ2-5	TRBD1	TRBV3-1	once	CASSPLRQGTGEQYF	TGTGCCAGCAGCCCCCTCCGACAGGGGACTGGGGAGCAGTACTTC
14	TRBJ2-1	.	TRBV7-2	few	CASSLVGGYNEQFF	TGTGCCAGCAGCTTAGTTGGAGGGTACAATGAGCAGTTCTTC
15	TRBJ2-5	.	TRBV7-2	.	CASSYPGRPPETQYF	TGTGCCAGCAGCTACCCGGGACGCCCTCCCGAGACCCAGTACTTC
14	TRBJ2-2	.	TRBV27	.	CASSFGGQTGELFF	TGTGCCAGCAGTTTCGGGGGGCAAACCGGGGAGCTGTTTTTT
13	TRBJ2-5	.	TRBV11-1	.	CASTPGFRETQYF	TGTGCCAGCACCCCAGGGTTCCGAGAGACCCAGTACTTC
15	TRBJ1-5	.	TRBV6-2/TRBV6-3	.	CASSSRLGINQPQHF	TGTGCCAGCAGTTCGCGATTGGGGATTAATCAGCCCCAGCATTTT
15	TRBJ1-1	.	TRBV20-1	many	CSATLRGARNTEAFF	TGCAGTGCCACCCTCAGGGGCGCTAGGAACACTGAAGCTTTCTTT
13	TRBJ2-1	.	TRBV6-1	.	CASGGEAYHEQFF	TGTGCCAGCGGGGGAGAAGCTTACCATGAGCAGTTCTTC
15	TRBJ1-2	.	TRBV7-2	few	CASSLVSAGGDGYTF	TGTGCCAGCAGCTTAGTATCGGCAGGAGGGGATGGCTACACCTTC